The 15 T cell receptor beta chains listed next were all sequenced from one sample in a study of technical replicates of blood from a few donors. Sequencing was performed with immunoSEQ multiplex PCR; in TCRdb, only in-frame clones are kept and a portion is missing. The top ten clones hold approximately 0.33% of a sample with approximately 97,000 clones, roughly 96% of them seen once. The sample was T cells isolated from PBMCs. Every receptor here comes from a human donor in good health.

This clone was observed a single time. This sequence joins TRBV25-1 and TRBJ1-2; D gene unclear. Trimming shortened V by 5 bases and J by 8 bases, and 12 bases separated the two germline ends. In germline, CDR1 is MGHDK, CDR2 SYGVNS. The CDR3 sequence is 12 residues long. In DNA form, the CDR3 reads TGTGCCAGCAGTCATGGGCTAAGGGGCTACACCTTC. Encoded protein: CASSHGLRGYTF.

This clone has more than one count but fewer than ten. This chain uses TRBV5-1 with TRBJ1-1; a possible D gene is TRBD1 (6 bases). Germline V gene data show CDR1 as SGHRS and CDR2 as YFSETQ. The CDR3 contains 13 residues. The V end was cut by 4 bases, the J end by 7 bases, with 14 bases between. The CDR3 spells CASSRAGVGEAFF. The DNA for the CDR3 is TGCGCCAGCAGCAGGGCAGGGGTGGGTGAAGCTTTCTTT.

This clone has a single count. This chain connects TRBV10-2 to TRBJ2-3, with TRBD2 identical over 10 bases. Germline V gene sequence: CDR1 WSHSY, CDR2 SAAADI. The CDR3 sequence is 17 residues long. The J segment lost 4 bases and the V segment lost 4 bases, leaving 11 bases of the junction unmatched. This chain's CDR3 is CASSGGPSSGRADTQYF. CDR3 sequence (DNA): TGCGCCAGCAGTGGGGGTCCCTCTAGCGGGAGAGCAGATACGCAGTATTTT.

The rearrangement uses TRBV9 and TRBJ1-1; D not resolved. This CDR3 spans 13 amino acids. CDR1 and CDR2 (germline): SGDLS, YYNGEE. V lost 0 bases, J lost 3 bases, and 6 bases lay in between. In DNA form, the CDR3 reads TGTGCCAGCAGCGTAGCGGGAGACACTGAAGCTTTCTTT. Encoded protein: CASSVAGDTEAFF.

V is TRBV9 and J is TRBJ1-1; D gene unclear. V lost 4 bases, J lost 2 bases, and 12 bases lay in between. Germline-derived CDR1 and CDR2 are SGDLS and YYNGEE. The CDR3 has 14 amino acids. DNA for the CDR3: TGTGCCAGCAGCCCAGAGGGCAGTAACACTGAAGCTTTCTTT. Its protein is CASSPEGSNTEAFF.

The rearrangement links TRBV5-8 to TRBJ1-1, with 9 positions matching TRBD1. Germline loops: CDR1 SGHTS, CDR2 YDEGEE. The CDR3 totals 16 residues. Trimming at V came to 3 bases and at J to 5 bases, leaving 11 bases not matched to a gene. The CDR3 protein is CASSYSGTGLDTEAFF. The CDR3 DNA sequence: TGTGCCAGCAGCTATTCCGGGACAGGGCTCGATACTGAAGCTTTCTTT.

The V and J genes are TRBV30 and TRBJ2-7; 13 bases are shared with TRBD2. This CDR3 spans 14 amino acids. CDR1 and CDR2 (germline): GTSNPN, SVGIG (reference sequence). V lost 4 bases and J lost 2; bases outside the gene matches: 2. CDR3 sequence reads: CAWTGTSGAYEQYF. Here the CDR3 DNA reads TGTGCCTGGACCGGGACTAGCGGGGCCTACGAGCAGTACTTC.

This chain links TRBV30 with TRBJ2-7; D is undetermined. V was shortened by 0 bases and J by 1 base, with 13 bases between the two germline ends. Germline values: CDR1 GTSNPN, CDR2 SVGIG (reference sequence). CDR3 size: 15 residues. The CDR3 sequence is CAWSVGVAISYEQYF. For the CDR3, the DNA is TGTGCCTGGAGTGTAGGAGTAGCAATTTCCTACGAGCAGTACTTC.

The rearrangement links TRBV19 to TRBJ2-5; unclear D gene. V was cut by 4 bases and J by 9 bases, with 15 bases left in between. Germline V gene data show CDR1 as LNHDA and CDR2 as SQIVND (reference sequence). The CDR3 runs to 13 residues. Here the CDR3 DNA reads TGTGCCAGTAGTACCCATGGCCCTGTGTCCCAGTACTTC. Its translation: CASSTHGPVSQYF.

The chain uses TRBV29-1 and TRBJ1-5; 7 positions agree with TRBD1. The J segment lost 4 bases and the V segment lost 4 bases, leaving 4 bases of the junction unmatched. The germline V gene encodes CDR1 SQVTM and CDR2 ANQGSEA. The CDR3 has 13 residues. The CDR3 coding sequence is TGCAGCGTTGGGAGGGGGCTAAATCAGCCCCAGCATTTT. It is translated as CSVGRGLNQPQHF.

The V and J genes are TRBV7-2 and TRBJ2-7; 9 bases are shared with TRBD2. The V and J ends lost 0 bases and 5 bases, in that order; junction bases with no gene match: 5. This CDR3 comprises 15 residues. The germline V gene has CDR1 SGHTA and CDR2 FQGNSA. CDR3: CASSLAGAGGNEQYF. CDR3 DNA: TGTGCCAGCAGCTTAGCCGGAGCGGGAGGTAACGAGCAGTACTTC.

CDR3 in DNA: TGTGCCAGCAGCGTAGGTAGGACACAAGAGTACCAAGAGACCCAGTACTTC. It is translated as CASSVGRTQEYQETQYF. The V and J genes are TRBV9 and TRBJ2-5, with D possibly being TRBD1 (5 bases). Trimming shortened V by 0 bases and J by 0 bases, and 15 bases separated the two germline ends. The CDR3 sequence is 17 residues long. Germline assignment: CDR1 SGDLS and CDR2 YYNGEE.

The CDR3: CASSFQGIARNTEAFF. As DNA, the CDR3 is TGTGCCAGCAGTTTTCAGGGGATAGCGAGGAACACTGAAGCTTTCTTT. The chain has TRBV28 and TRBJ1-1, with D tentatively TRBD1 (6 bases). Trimming cost V 3 bases and J 1 base, with 15 bases left between them. CDR1 and CDR2 (germline): MDHEN, SYDVKM. The CDR3 runs to 16 residues. The full variable domain, with the rest looked up from reference TRBV28 and TRBJ1-1, is DVKVTQSSRYLVKRTGEKVFLECVQDMDHENMFWYRQDPGLGLRLIYFSYDVKMKEKGDIPEGYSVSREKKERFSLILESASTNQTSMYLCASSFQGIARNTEAFFGQGTRLTVV.

The rearrangement joins TRBV6-1 to TRBJ2-7; 8 bases fit TRBD2. The germline V gene has CDR1 MNHNS and CDR2 SASEGT. This CDR3 has 15 amino acids. Losses at the gene ends were 2 bases for V and 5 bases for J; bases not matched to a gene: 8. CDR3 protein: CASSERVAGSNEQYF. The CDR3 DNA follows: TGTGCCAGCAGTGAACGGGTAGCGGGAAGTAACGAGCAGTACTTC.

This clone appeared a few times. The genes are TRBV6-5 and TRBJ2-7, with TRBD2 identical over 11 bases. CDR3 size: 11 residues. The ends lost 6 bases at V and 12 bases at J; junction bases unmatched: 4. CDR1 and CDR2 (germline): MNHEY, SVGAGI. The CDR3 region has the DNA TGTGCCAGCAGAACTAGCGGGAGTCTGTACTTC. Translated: CASRTSGSLYF.